A selection of T cell receptor beta chains follows, all from one sample in a study of memory CD4+ T cells and cytomegalovirus serostatus. Clones were read by immunoSEQ multiplex PCR, and TCRdb kept only the in-frame ones, dropping some. Of approximately 88,000 clones listed, 80% are singletons. Sample: memory CD4+ T cells from blood. The origin of the receptors is an adult in good health and CMV-seropositive. The CDR3 runs from the conserved cysteine through the conserved F or W.

J	V	CDR3
TRBJ2-2	TRBV28	CASRVFGQGAGELFF
TRBJ1-1	TRBV28	CASYPGSPNTEAFF
TRBJ1-1	TRBV18	CASSPTQGAFTEAFF
TRBJ2-2	TRBV28	CASERVPTNTGELFF
TRBJ2-6	TRBV19	CASSIRQGMGSGANVLTF
TRBJ2-1	TRBV5-1	CASMGVKSSYNEQFF
TRBJ2-1	TRBV7-3	CASSKAEGNEQFF
TRBJ1-1	TRBV7-3	CASSSGDRGGSEAFF
TRBJ2-7	TRBV5-8	CASSLDPQGARPRYF
TRBJ1-5	TRBV28	CASSLSPDRVSNQPQHF
TRBJ2-5	TRBV28	CASSLRETQYF
TRBJ1-2	TRBV27	CASSRRTGINYGYTF
TRBJ1-2	TRBV19	CASKYGYTF
TRBJ2-7	TRBV5-6	CASINSDRYSYEQYF
TRBJ1-3	TRBV7-2	CASSLTFSVLGGSGNTIYF
TRBJ2-3	TRBV29-1	CSVQGGSTDTQYF
TRBJ2-1	TRBV4-2	CASSQEWQTYEQFF
TRBJ1-2	TRBV27	CASSLRGGEGGYTF
TRBJ2-5	TRBV9	CASSVGGSGTGETQYF
TRBJ1-1	TRBV9	CASSRGGLLEAFF
TRBJ1-5	TRBV2	CASSAAGQPQHF
TRBJ2-1	TRBV29-1	CSVVGGYKGYNEQFF
TRBJ1-2	TRBV19	CASKDHSGQNYGYTF
TRBJ2-1	TRBV4-3	CASSQGWQVGNEQFF
TRBJ2-7	TRBV29-1	CSFCSGTTTYEQYF